These 25 T cell receptor beta chains share one sample of origin, sequenced in a study of blood T cell repertoires in COVID-19. Here immunoSEQ multiplex PCR was the method, and the copy in TCRdb shows in-frame clones only, minus some. The sample shows roughly 76,000 clones, around nine tenths of them seen only once. Sequencing was carried out using PBMCs or T cells enriched from blood (not recorded which). Source of these receptors: a woman between 45 and 65 years old with acute COVID-19.

As DNA, the CDR3 is TGTGCCAGTAGTGGTAGTAGCGGGAATTATGAGCAGTTCTTC. It yields the protein CASSGSSGNYEQFF. The genes are TRBV19 and TRBJ2-1, with 8 positions matching TRBD2. The germline gives CDR1 LNHDA, CDR2 SQIVND (reference sequence). This CDR3 comprises 14 residues. J lost 8 bases, V lost 5 bases, and 8 bases had no gene match.

The chain couples TRBV24-1 to TRBJ2-1; 10 nucleotides agree with TRBD2. CDR3 length: 14 amino acids. The ends lost 7 bases at V and 9 bases at J; junction bases unmatched: 8. Per the germline V gene, CDR1 is KGHDR and CDR2 is SFDVKD. The CDR3 DNA follows: TGTGCCACCAGCTCTAGCGGGAGAAACATTGAGCAGTTCTTC. It is translated as CATSSSGRNIEQFF.

The chain's CDR3 is CASSKGRGNTEAFF. CDR3 nucleotides: TGTGCCAGCAGCAAGGGCAGGGGGAACACTGAAGCTTTCTTT. The chain couples TRBV9 to TRBJ1-1; D might be TRBD1 (6 bases). CDR3 length equals 14 residues. Germline V CDR1 and CDR2: SGDLS, YYNGEE. Deletions cut 4 bases from V and 1 base from J, with 11 bases between.

This clone was counted a single time. The rearrangement links TRBV25-1 to TRBJ1-3, with 9 nucleotides matching TRBD1. This CDR3 spans 15 amino acids. V trimming: 6 bases; J trimming: 4 bases; junction bases outside the gene matches: 7. In germline, CDR1 is MGHDK, CDR2 SYGVNS. The CDR3 sequence: CASSQQGAGGNTIYF. DNA for the CDR3: TGTGCCAGCAGCCAACAGGGGGCCGGGGGAAACACCATATATTTT.

The genes are TRBV12-3 or TRBV12-4 and TRBJ2-1; 14 bases are a match to TRBD2. The J segment lost 15 bases and the V segment lost 3 bases, leaving 4 bases of the junction unmatched. The CDR3 has 13 residues. CDR3 in amino acids: CASSLGLAGAVFF. The CDR3 DNA is TGTGCCAGCAGTTTGGGACTAGCGGGAGCCGTGTTCTTC.

The genes are TRBV5-1 and TRBJ1-6; D possibly corresponds to TRBD1 (5 bases). Germline loops: CDR1 SGHRS, CDR2 YFSETQ. With 4 bases removed from V and 8 bases from J, the gap between germline ends came to 16 bases. There are 15 residues in the CDR3. CDR3 sequence: CASSPDGPGDSPLHF. The DNA of the CDR3 is TGCGCCAGCAGCCCGGACGGACCGGGGGATTCACCCCTCCACTTT.

J is TRBJ2-7 and V is TRBV11-2; 11 nucleotides align to TRBD2. The V gene end was trimmed by 1 base and the J gene end by 0 bases; junction bases not matched to a gene: 5. The CDR3 has 17 amino acids. CDR1 is SGHAT, CDR2 FQNNGV, per germline. The CDR3 DNA follows: TGTGCCAGCAGCTTAGGAACTAGCGGGAGCGCCTCCTACGAGCAGTACTTC. This codes for CASSLGTSGSASYEQYF.

This clone was seen a handful of times. The chain couples TRBV19 to TRBJ1-5; TRBD1 agrees at 9 bases. Per germline, CDR1 LNHDA and CDR2 SQIVND (reference sequence). The CDR3 spans 16 residues. V shed 3 bases and J 0 bases; nucleotides not matched to a gene: 3. The CDR3 region is CASSIGQGYSNQPQHF. In DNA form, the CDR3 reads TGTGCCAGTAGTATCGGACAGGGGTATAGCAATCAGCCCCAGCATTTT.

The chain recombines TRBV7-2 with TRBJ2-3, with D possibly matching TRBD1 (6 bases). The germline CDR1 and CDR2 sequences are SGHTA and FQGNSA. This CDR3 is 14 amino acids long. Trimming cost V 7 bases and J 0 bases, with 11 bases left between them. CDR3 nucleotides: TGTGCCAGCAAGGTCAGGGGTAGCACAGATACGCAGTATTTT. This codes for CASKVRGSTDTQYF.

CDR3 nucleotides: TGCAGCGTTGGGGGCCCGGTGGGCCAAGAGACCCAGTACTTC. It translates to CSVGGPVGQETQYF. This chain joins TRBV29-1 and TRBJ2-5; the D gene is possibly TRBD1 (5 bases). Germline CDR1 reads SQVTM; CDR2 reads ANQGSEA. This CDR3 contains 14 residues. V lost 4 bases to trimming and J lost 1 base, with 13 bases between them.

In this sample, this clone turned up once. The rearrangement joins TRBV5-1 to TRBJ2-7, with 14 nucleotides matching TRBD2. Germline trimming cut 4 bases from V and 0 bases from J; bases unmatched to any gene: 3. Germline assignment: CDR1 SGHRS and CDR2 YFSETQ. The CDR3 runs to 16 residues. The CDR3: CASSAGLAGGSYEQYF. The CDR3 DNA sequence: TGCGCCAGCAGCGCCGGACTAGCGGGGGGCTCCTACGAGCAGTACTTC.

The chain uses TRBV27 and TRBJ2-5; 7 positions agree with TRBD1. The germline V gene encodes CDR1 MNHEY and CDR2 SMNVEV (reference sequence). The length of the CDR3 is 14 residues. The V segment lost 5 bases and the J segment 4 bases; nucleotides outside the gene matches: 7. In DNA form, the CDR3 reads TGTGCCAGCAGTACCTCCGGGACAGTAGAGACCCAGTACTTC. Protein: CASSTSGTVETQYF.

Concerning this clone itself: Other DNA sequences in the same sample also yield this CDR3. V and J are TRBV7-2 and TRBJ2-3, with 7 bases lining up with TRBD2. CDR3 length: 14 amino acids. CDR1 is SGHTA, CDR2 FQGNSA, per germline. J lost 3 bases, V lost 0 bases, and 0 bases had no gene match. The CDR3 sequence: CASSLAGGTDTQYF. CDR3 bases: TGTGCCAGCAGCTTAGCGGGGGGGACAGATACGCAGTATTTT. Full variable domain (rest looked up from reference TRBV7-2 and TRBJ2-3): GAGVSQSPSNKVTEKGKDVELRCDPISGHTALYWYRQSLGQGLEFLIYFQGNSAPDKSGLPSDRFSAERTGGSVSTLTIQRTQQEDSAVYLCASSLAGGTDTQYFGPGTRLTVL.

The rearrangement links TRBV12-3 or TRBV12-4 to TRBJ1-6; D perhaps matches TRBD1 (5 bases). V was clipped by 3 bases and J by 10 bases, with 10 bases between them. This CDR3 is 13 amino acids long. CDR3: CASSFFTGSPLHF. The CDR3, as DNA: TGTGCCAGCAGTTTTTTTACAGGCTCACCCCTCCACTTT.

The chain recombines TRBV5-1 with TRBJ1-6; 7 nucleotides align to TRBD1. This CDR3 comprises 14 residues. Germline CDR1 is SGHRS and CDR2 is YFSETQ. V trimming: 4 bases; J trimming: 10 bases; junction bases outside the gene matches: 8. CDR3 DNA sequence: TGCGCCAGCAGCCAGGGGGTAGAAGGGTCACCCCTCCACTTT. Protein product: CASSQGVEGSPLHF.

This chain connects TRBV2 to TRBJ1-1; 7 bases fit TRBD1. After removal of 8 bases from V and 5 bases from J, the junction contained 11 bases not matched to a gene. Germline CDR1 reads SNHLY; CDR2 reads FYNNEI. This CDR3 region has 14 residues. CDR3 region: CASGRQGTETEAFF. The DNA of the CDR3 is TGTGCCAGCGGGAGACAGGGTACGGAAACTGAAGCTTTCTTT.

This clone has only one observation. The rearrangement links TRBV7-3 to TRBJ2-5; D possibly corresponds to TRBD2 (6 bases). CDR1 and CDR2 from the germline V gene are SGHTA and FQGTGA. This CDR3 comprises 15 residues. Trimming removed 1 base at V and 5 bases at J, with 14 bases between. As DNA, the CDR3 is TGTGCCAGCAGCTTAAGCGGGATGGTTACGGAGACCCAGTACTTC. This gives the protein CASSLSGMVTETQYF. The full variable domain, in which reference TRBV7-3 and TRBJ2-5 provide the parts outside the CDR3, is GAGVSQTPSNKVTEKGKYVELRCDPISGHTALYWYRQSLGQGPEFLIYFQGTGAADDSGLPNDRFFAVRPEGSVSTLKIQRTERGDSAVYLCASSLSGMVTETQYFGPGTRLLVL.

There are a few counts of this clone. The chain links TRBV5-1 to TRBJ1-1; unclear D gene. The germline V and J ends were trimmed by 1 base and 1 base, with 11 bases remaining between them. CDR3 length: 15 residues. CDR1 SGHRS and CDR2 YFSETQ come from the germline V gene. This chain's CDR3 is CASSLNPGQNTEAFF. The CDR3 DNA follows: TGCGCCAGCAGCTTGAATCCGGGTCAGAACACTGAAGCTTTCTTT.

This clone was counted only a few times. The rearrangement joins TRBV5-6 to TRBJ2-1; the D gene is possibly TRBD2 (6 bases). In germline, CDR1 is SGHDT, CDR2 YYEEEE. Trimming took 6 bases from V and 9 from J, leaving 25 bases between them. There are 16 residues in the CDR3. The CDR3 region is CASTQYGRDLGLEQFF. The CDR3 bases are TGTGCCAGCACCCAATATGGGCGGGATTTAGGACTTGAGCAGTTCTTC. Based on the CDR3 plus reference TRBV5-6 and TRBJ2-1, the full variable domain is DAGVTQSPTHLIKTRGQQVTLRCSPKSGHDTVSWYQQALGQGPQFIFQYYEEEERQRGNFPDRFSGHQFPNYSSELNVNALLLGDSALYLCASTQYGRDLGLEQFFGPGTRLTVL.

The V and J genes are TRBV15 and TRBJ2-1; 11 nucleotides align to TRBD2. The germline V gene has CDR1 LNHNV and CDR2 YYDKDF (reference sequence). The CDR3 runs 20 residues. The V gene end was trimmed by 0 bases and the J gene end by 3 bases; junction bases not matched to a gene: 13. The CDR3 reads CATSRDWGTSGSRGYNEQFF. The DNA for the CDR3 is TGTGCCACCAGCAGAGATTGGGGAACTAGCGGGAGCCGGGGCTACAATGAGCAGTTCTTC.

The chain combines TRBV19 with TRBJ1-3; D unclear. The germline V gene encodes CDR1 LNHDA and CDR2 SQIVND (reference sequence). This CDR3 region has 15 residues. V gave up 3 bases and J gave up 0 bases, with 9 bases separating them. The CDR3 DNA is TGTGCCAGTAGTATGATGGCGGTCTCTGGAAACACCATATATTTT. Amino acid sequence: CASSMMAVSGNTIYF.

The chain couples TRBV15 to TRBJ2-3; the match to TRBD2 covers 9 bases. The germline gives CDR1 LNHNV, CDR2 YYDKDF (reference sequence). Trimming at V came to 0 bases and at J to 4 bases, leaving 8 bases not matched to a gene. The CDR3 consists of 17 residues. The CDR3 spells CATSRELGGRAADTQYF. The CDR3 coding sequence is TGTGCCACCAGCAGAGAATTGGGCGGGAGGGCCGCAGATACGCAGTATTTT.

This chain links TRBV18 with TRBJ1-2; D not certain. The CDR3 has 13 amino acids. Trimming removed 0 bases from V and 6 bases from J, with 8 bases in between. CDR1 is KGHSH and CDR2 is LQKENI in the germline V gene. DNA of the CDR3: TGTGCCAGCTCACCACCCTCGGTTGATGGCTACACCTTC. Its protein product is CASSPPSVDGYTF.

CDR3 in DNA: TGTGCCAGCAGCTTAAAGGGGCTAGCGGGAGGATACGAGCAGTACTTC. Its protein product is CASSLKGLAGGYEQYF. V is TRBV11-1 and J is TRBJ2-7; the match to TRBD2 covers 11 bases. The junction had 7 bases not matched to a gene; V was cut back by 2 bases and J by 4 bases. The CDR3 runs 16 residues. Germline V lookup: CDR1 SGHAT, CDR2 FQDESV (reference sequence).

In DNA form, the CDR3 reads TGTGCCAGTAGTATACGGAGGGGACAGTCCACTAACTATGGCTACACCTTC. Translated, it gives CASSIRRGQSTNYGYTF. The chain couples TRBV19 to TRBJ1-2; 7 bases are a match to TRBD1. CDR1 and CDR2 from the germline V gene are LNHDA and SQIVND (reference sequence). This CDR3 contains 17 residues. J was trimmed by 0 bases and V by 2 bases; bases with no gene match: 9.